The 14 T cell receptor beta chains below come from one sample, sequenced in a study of cytomegalovirus exposure and HLA in healthy donors. The table came from immunoSEQ multiplex PCR; TCRdb's copy has only in-frame clones and leaves some out. The sample holds around 150,000 clones; almost 90% are singletons and the top ten take 7.5% to 10%. Sequencing used PBMCs. All receptors come from a woman under 30 in good health and CMV-seropositive.

This clone was observed once. The chain links TRBV7-6 to TRBJ1-6, with 8 bases that match TRBD1. Germline trimming cut 5 bases from V and 10 bases from J; bases unmatched to any gene: 10. CDR1 is SGHVS and CDR2 is FNYEAQ in the germline V gene. This CDR3 has 15 amino acids. Here the CDR3 reads CASSRDRGGRSPLHF. In nucleotides, the CDR3 is TGTGCCAGCAGCCGAGACAGGGGAGGTCGCTCACCCCTCCACTTT.

The V call is TRBV7-9, the J call TRBJ1-4; 7 bases match TRBD1. Germline lookup yields CDR1 SEHNR and CDR2 FQNEAQ (reference sequence). V shed 1 base, J shed 8 bases, and the junction held 16 bases outside the gene matches. CDR3 length equals 18 residues. CDR3 amino acids: CASSLEGDRVSMVEKLFF. The CDR3 nucleotides are TGTGCCAGCAGCTTAGAGGGTGACAGGGTGTCGATGGTGGAAAAACTGTTTTTT.

The chain is built from TRBV27 and TRBJ1-6, with unresolved D. CDR1 is MNHEY, CDR2 SMNVEV, per germline (reference sequence). V lost 7 bases and J lost 4, with 14 bases in between. The CDR3 is 15 residues long. The DNA of the CDR3 is TGTGCCAGCACTCGAGGAGCTACTTATAATTCACCCCTCCACTTT. Translated, it gives CASTRGATYNSPLHF.

This rearrangement joins TRBV27 to TRBJ2-2; D unclear. This CDR3 contains 14 residues. CDR1 is MNHEY, CDR2 SMNVEV, per germline (reference sequence). Trimming took off 6 bases at V and 4 bases at J, with 12 bases between the two ends. The CDR3 DNA reads TGTGCCAGCAGCCCCGCTGGCCGCACCGGGGAGCTGTTTTTT. Protein sequence: CASSPAGRTGELFF.

V gene TRBV11-2 combines with J gene TRBJ2-1, with 13 bases identical to TRBD2. Germline trimming cut 4 bases from V and 3 bases from J; bases unmatched to any gene: 6. Germline values: CDR1 SGHAT, CDR2 FQNNGV. This CDR3 has 17 amino acids. The chain's CDR3 is CASSSPRLAGGYNEQFF. DNA of the CDR3: TGTGCCAGCAGCTCACCTCGACTAGCGGGAGGCTACAATGAGCAGTTCTTC.

This chain links TRBV5-1 with TRBJ2-7; TRBD1 aligns across 7 bases. Germline V gives CDR1 SGHRS, CDR2 YFSETQ. Losses at the gene ends were 5 bases for V and 2 bases for J; bases not matched to a gene: 10. This CDR3 has 15 amino acids. CDR3 loop: CASREGPQGAYEQYF. CDR3 coding DNA: TGCGCCAGCAGAGAAGGGCCTCAGGGGGCCTACGAGCAGTACTTC.

This clone was counted once. V usage is TRBV6-5 and J usage is TRBJ2-7, with 7 bases matching TRBD2. The CDR3 is 11 amino acids. CDR1 and CDR2 (germline): MNHEY, SVGAGI. V gave up 10 bases and J gave up 4 bases; unmatched junction bases: 4. CDR3 amino acids: CATMRGYEQYF. CDR3 sequence (DNA): TGTGCCACAATGCGGGGGTACGAGCAGTACTTC.

This chain links TRBV5-1 with TRBJ2-5; maybe TRBD2 (7 bases). V lost 0 bases to trimming and J lost 6 bases, with 18 bases between them. The CDR3 runs 16 residues. The germline V gene has CDR1 SGHRS and CDR2 YFSETQ. The DNA for the CDR3 is TGCGCCAGCAGCTTGGAGGGGGGGCCAGGTTTGAAGACCCAGTACTTC. It specifies CASSLEGGPGLKTQYF. The variable domain in full, with the rest retrieved from reference TRBV5-1 and TRBJ2-5, is KAGVTQTPRYLIKTRGQQVTLSCSPISGHRSVSWYQQTPGQGLQFLFEYFSETQRNKGNFPGRFSGRQFSNSRSEMNVSTLELGDSALYLCASSLEGGPGLKTQYFGPGTRLLVL.

The sample holds a few counts of this clone. The junction shows a germline mismatch at one end, possibly a read error. The chain employs TRBV25-1 and TRBJ1-6; TRBD1 agrees at 10 bases. Germline V gene sequence: CDR1 MGHDK, CDR2 SYGVNS. The CDR3 has 14 residues. The CDR3 loop reads CASSDRLEGQGIYF. Here the CDR3 DNA reads TGTGCCAGCAGTGACCGTTTGGAGGGACAGGGGATCTACTTT.

This clone was detected only once. The V gene is TRBV7-8, the J gene TRBJ2-7; TRBD2 agrees at 7 bases. The length of the CDR3 is 19 residues. CDR1 and CDR2 (germline): SGHVS, FQNEAQ. The V segment lost 2 bases and the J segment 0 bases; nucleotides outside the gene matches: 16. The CDR3 loop is CASSLMRPALAYSSYEQYF. CDR3 coding DNA: TGTGCCAGCAGCTTAATGCGGCCCGCACTAGCGTATAGCTCCTACGAGCAGTACTTC.

The rearrangement joins TRBV5-1 to TRBJ2-3; D might be TRBD1 (5 bases). Germline V gene lookup returns CDR1 SGHRS and CDR2 YFSETQ. The CDR3 is 14 amino acids. Trimming took off 3 bases at V and 6 bases at J, with 14 bases between the two ends. CDR3 DNA sequence: TGCGCCAGCAGCTCTCAGGGTTCCATGGATACGCAGTATTTT. Translating it yields CASSSQGSMDTQYF.

A single count supports this clone. The rearrangement uses TRBV7-2 and TRBJ2-5, with D possibly TRBD2 on 5 matching bases. Germline-derived CDR1 and CDR2 are SGHTA and FQGNSA. The CDR3 is 11 residues long. Trimming removed 3 bases at V and 7 bases at J, with 6 bases between. CDR3 amino acids: CASSLGVTQYF. The CDR3 DNA reads TGTGCCAGCAGCTTGGGAGTGACCCAGTACTTC.

In this sample, this clone turned up once. J is TRBJ1-2 and V is TRBV19; 9 nucleotides align to TRBD1. J lost 0 bases, V lost 9 bases, and 8 bases had no gene match. The CDR3 covers 15 residues. CDR1 is LNHDA, CDR2 SQIVND, per germline (reference sequence). CDR3 nucleotide sequence: TGTGCCAGCGCCCCGGGGACAGGGACTAACTATGGCTACACCTTC. It specifies CASAPGTGTNYGYTF.

The chain joins TRBV5-1 to TRBJ1-5, with no clear D. The CDR3 contains 15 residues. Germline V gene lookup returns CDR1 SGHRS and CDR2 YFSETQ. Trimming took off 0 bases at V and 4 bases at J, with 11 bases between the two ends. CDR3 loop: CASSLAGAWNQPQHF. CDR3 DNA: TGCGCCAGCAGCTTGGCGGGAGCCTGGAATCAGCCCCAGCATTTT.